The subject of this entry is one T cell receptor beta chain. Which antigen it targets is not known. No base-level quality is on record; no much larger clone is a single base apart. Interpreted using the paper, the time point label stands for: newly diagnosed GD, antithyroid drugs for less than 3 months. For both TCR sequencing and RNA sequencing, RNA was extracted from PBMCs using TRIzol. The diagnosis of Graves' disease followed American Thyroid Association guidelines. Recruitment of patients was carried out at an endocrinology department in Xi'an, China. From each patient, approximately 10 milliliters of peripheral blood was collected into an EDTA anticoagulant tube. Ficoll Paque Plus density gradient separation was used to isolate PBMCs, and no further T cell sorting was done. An Agilent 2100 Bioanalyzer and agarose gel were used to assess RNA quality, and a NanoDrop 2000 was used to measure RNA concentration.

This sample was included in a study of regulatory T cells in long-lasting Graves disease (TCRdb year 2021). Broadly, across the study: Patients with newly diagnosed Graves' disease had been on antithyroid drugs for under 3 months. The study was registered as a clinical trial and conducted in China. A total of 33 samples underwent TCR sequencing: some 13 from persistent and around 20 from newly diagnosed Graves' disease patients. Patients with persistent Graves' disease were compared with patients with newly diagnosed Graves' disease using TCR sequencing and RNA sequencing of peripheral blood. The research as a whole found: As a limitation, the authors acknowledged that the small sample size may reduce accuracy. Compared with newly diagnosed patients, persistent Graves' disease patients had lower TCR Shannon entropy and fewer highly expanded clones, which suggests clonal expansion. Sequencing and analysis were limited to the TCR beta chain. More public clonotypes were shared among persistent patients (under 3,000) than among newly diagnosed patients (roughly 1,000). Only peripheral blood was studied, because thyroid tissue, the primary lesion, was inaccessible.

The protocol used for the library was multiplex PCR. Reads for this sample came from an Illumina HiSeq 4000. CDR3 regions were amplified by Arm-PCR with iRepertoire HTBI primers to construct TCR beta libraries. Before sequencing, the PCR products went through gel purification. Per the source publication's procedure: Gene usage analysis of CDR3 amino acid clonotypes used the 60 to 75 TRBV and some 13 TRBJ segments found across samples. COPE and FqMerger were used to merge filtered high-quality paired reads into contigs. BLAST was used to align contigs to IMGT TRBV, TRBD and TRBJ reference genes, with CDR3 defined following IMGT. Any clonotype with a frequency above 0.1% was classified as a highly expanded clone. Shannon entropy served as the measure of repertoire diversity, while the Gini coefficient captured V-J evenness. Clonotypes shared by more than one individual were considered public. TCRdb took the public reads, trimmed them with fastp at Q25, ran MiXCR for clone calling and kept in-frame beta chains. A single entry per CDR3 protein holds the most common genes and DNA from its merged rows. The V and J calls were not made by the authors but by TCRdb's processing. This sample lists some 500,000 distinct CDR3 sequences; about 13% were detected once. The ten most abundant clones make up roughly 10% of the sample.

These same records also appear under a second study, on T cells in Graves' hyperthyroidism and ophthalmopathy. The second study also describes: Stable Graves' hyperthyroidism was defined as the absence of progression to ophthalmopathy over 18 months of follow-up. The hyperthyroidism patients were between 18 and 65 years old and newly diagnosed, with a disease duration of less than 2 months. The study excluded patients with uncontrolled infections, other autoimmune diseases, pregnancy or lactation. Clinical symptoms, serum thyroxine and TRAb, thyroid ultrasound, and orbital computed tomography formed the basis for the diagnoses. A first-round RT-PCR of the TCR CDR3 used the HTBI primer set with the Qiagen OneStep RT-PCR kit. Most expanded thyroid clonotypes (frequency above 0.001) were also detected in blood, suggesting blood repertoires may reflect thyroid immune responses. A model built on a 13 V-J signature distinguished ophthalmopathy from stable hyperthyroidism, reaching about 89% sensitivity and about 81% specificity in cross-validation and 80%/75% in testing. During validation, the model predicted progression to ophthalmopathy a median of approximately 6 months ahead of onset, with 60% to 71% sensitivity and under 85% specificity. To identify distinguishing TCR V-J signatures, a discovery cohort of 90 to 100 patients was used, comprising some 43 with Graves' ophthalmopathy and about 59 with stable Graves' hyperthyroidism. Prospective prediction of ophthalmopathy was tested in an independent validation cohort consisting of roughly 20 hyperthyroidism patients and 15 to 17 patients who later progressed to ophthalmopathy. The 100 or so discovery patients were randomly divided into training and test sets at a 7:3 ratio. In several Graves' hyperthyroidism patients, the study also compared T-cell repertoires from thyroid tissue with T-cell repertoires from blood. After blood sampling, hyperthyroidism patients were treated with methimazole at a starting dose of 30 mg daily, and ophthalmopathy patients were treated with high-dose intravenous methylprednisolone. Libraries were constructed in a second round of multiplex PCR, after which size selection and purification were carried out. Sequencing of the libraries was done on an Illumina HiSeq2000 using paired-end 100 bp reads. Raw data were processed with SOAPnuke, discarding reads with adapters, uncalled bases, mean Phred below 15, or no exact constant-primer or identifier match. High-quality paired reads were merged using COPE v1.2.5, and each unique nucleotide sequence was defined as a clonotype. Clonotypes were aligned to IMGT TRBV, TRBD and TRBJ reference segments using MiTCR v1.1. Only V-J combinations with frequency above 0.0001, covering roughly 99% of repertoires, were analysed. The TCS score was defined as the ratio of F50 (clonal expansion) to E x V (chaos), calculated using BLOSUM62-based TCRdist between CDR3 peptides within each V-J. Welch's t-statistics and random forest reduced fewer than 600 V-J features to fewer than 15, which were used in a naive Bayes classifier (R e1071). Sample size was not statistically predetermined, and investigators were not blinded to group allocation. TCR Vbeta CDR3 sequencing of roughly 140 peripheral blood samples (43 ophthalmopathy, about 74 hyperthyroidism and 17 progressor patients) is reported in the paper.

The sequence was obtained from a man aged 30 to 45 with Graves disease. Donor details come from another sample of the same person, matched by shared clones. The sequencing here drew on peripheral blood mononuclear cells (PBMCs), taken at new diagnosis, from a patient treated with antithyroid drugs.

CDR3 loop: CASSDQGDTQYF. In nucleotides, the sequence is TGTGCCAGCAGCGACCAGGGAGATACGCAGTATTTT. This receptor chain uses TRBV7-8 and TRBJ2-3; matching of 5 bases hints at TRBD1 as the D gene. The germline V gene gives CDR1 as SGHVS and CDR2 as FQNEAQ. Reading from cysteine to phenylalanine, the CDR3 counts 12 amino acids. Only the CDR3 portion is preserved as DNA: 36 bases, with reading frame beginning at the first base. The junction carries 8 bases between V and J, which are trimmed by 5 bases and 5 bases respectively.